This note documents a single T cell receptor beta chain sequence. The antigen is undetermined. This sample was included in a study of shared clonotypes between healthy human individuals. Study details: The donors, two women and a few men, were aged 18 to 49.

For every subset, genomic DNA was evenly distributed across several immunoSEQ plates. Method: immunoSEQ multiplex PCR; TCRdb's copy keeps in-frame clones and lacks some. The sample has millions of clones; 85% to 95% are singletons. Terminally differentiated effector memory CD45RA+ cells were excluded from the naive CD8 cells, which were CD45RO-negative and positively selected for CCR7. Whole-study results and caveats: The authors expected sequencing depth to affect clonotype sharing among donors.

The sequence derives from a man aged 18 to 30 in good health. Some clones in this sample may be carry-over from other donors' samples. Sequencing was done on a sample of naive CD8+ T cells from PBMCs.

The CDR3 nucleotides read TGTGCCAGCAGTTTAGTGGGGACAGGGCTTCAGCCCCAGCATTTT. This codes for CASSLVGTGLQPQHF. The chain links TRBV27 to TRBJ1-5; 9 bases are a match to TRBD1. The CDR3 runs 15 residues. Trimming cost V 2 bases and J 6 bases; bases outside gene matches: 5. Germline lookup yields CDR1 MNHEY and CDR2 SMNVEV (reference sequence).